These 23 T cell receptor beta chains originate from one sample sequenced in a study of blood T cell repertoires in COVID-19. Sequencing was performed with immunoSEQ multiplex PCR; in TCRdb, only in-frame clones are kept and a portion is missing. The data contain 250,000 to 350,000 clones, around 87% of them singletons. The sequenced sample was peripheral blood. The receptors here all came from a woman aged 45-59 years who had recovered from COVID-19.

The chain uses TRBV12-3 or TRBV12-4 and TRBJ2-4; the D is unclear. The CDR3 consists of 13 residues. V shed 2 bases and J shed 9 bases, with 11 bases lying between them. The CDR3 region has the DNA TGTGCCAGCAGTTTACGGGTGGTCGGCATTCAGTACTTC. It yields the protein CASSLRVVGIQYF.

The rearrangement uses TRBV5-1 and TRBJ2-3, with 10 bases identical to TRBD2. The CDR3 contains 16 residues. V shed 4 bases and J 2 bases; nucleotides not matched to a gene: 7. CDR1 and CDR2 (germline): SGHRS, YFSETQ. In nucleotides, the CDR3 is TGCGCCAGCAGCCGGGGTAGCGGGAGGATCACAGATACGCAGTATTTT. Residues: CASSRGSGRITDTQYF.

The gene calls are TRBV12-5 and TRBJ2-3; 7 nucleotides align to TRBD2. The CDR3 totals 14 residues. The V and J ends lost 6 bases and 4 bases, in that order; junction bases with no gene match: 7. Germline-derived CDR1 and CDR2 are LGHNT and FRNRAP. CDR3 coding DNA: TGTGCTAGTGGCCGCGGGGGTTCTTCAGATACGCAGTATTTT. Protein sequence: CASGRGGSSDTQYF.

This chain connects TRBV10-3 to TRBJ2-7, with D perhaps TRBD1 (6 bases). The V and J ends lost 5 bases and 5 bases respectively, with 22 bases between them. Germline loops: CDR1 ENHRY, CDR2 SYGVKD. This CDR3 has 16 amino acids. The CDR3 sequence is CAISSASSGVQNEQYF. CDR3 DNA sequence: TGTGCCATCAGTAGTGCCTCTTCAGGGGTACAAAACGAGCAGTACTTC.

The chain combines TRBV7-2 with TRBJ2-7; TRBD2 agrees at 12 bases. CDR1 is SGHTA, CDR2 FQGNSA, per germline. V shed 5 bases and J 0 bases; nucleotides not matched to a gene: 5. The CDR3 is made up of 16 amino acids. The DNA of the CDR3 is TGTGCCAGCAGCGCTCTAGCGGGGGGGTCCTCCTACGAGCAGTACTTC. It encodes CASSALAGGSSYEQYF.

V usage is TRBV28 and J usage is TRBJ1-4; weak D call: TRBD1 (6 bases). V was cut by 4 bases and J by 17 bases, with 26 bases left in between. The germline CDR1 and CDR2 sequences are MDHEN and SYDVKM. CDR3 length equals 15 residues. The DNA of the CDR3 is TGTGCCAGCAGTTCCCCCGGGACACCCAATATAGGGGGTTTTTTT. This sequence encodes CASSSPGTPNIGGFF. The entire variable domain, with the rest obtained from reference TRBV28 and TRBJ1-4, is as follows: DVKVTQSSRYLVKRTGEKVFLECVQDMDHENMFWYRQDPGLGLRLIYFSYDVKMKEKGDIPEGYSVSREKKERFSLILESASTNQTSMYLCASSSPGTPNIGGFFGSGTQLSVL.

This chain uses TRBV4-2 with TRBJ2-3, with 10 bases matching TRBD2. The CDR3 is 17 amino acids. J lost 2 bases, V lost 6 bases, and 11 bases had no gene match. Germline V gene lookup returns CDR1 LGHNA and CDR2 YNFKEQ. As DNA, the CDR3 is TGTGCCAGCAGTCCCACCCTGAGCGGGAGGGCCACAGATACGCAGTATTTT. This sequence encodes CASSPTLSGRATDTQYF.

CDR3: CASGRTGGNEQFF. The CDR3 DNA reads TGTGCCAGTGGGAGGACAGGGGGCAATGAGCAGTTCTTC. The chain has TRBV19 and TRBJ2-1; TRBD1 matches 10 bases. After removal of 8 bases from V and 6 bases from J, the junction contained 4 bases not matched to a gene. The CDR3 runs 13 residues. Germline CDR1 and CDR2: LNHDA and SQIVND (reference sequence).

CDR3 sequence reads: CASSYAGTAYEQYF. The CDR3 DNA reads TGTGCCAGCAGTTACGCAGGGACTGCCTACGAGCAGTACTTC. The gene calls are TRBV6-2 or TRBV6-3 and TRBJ2-7, with D maybe TRBD2 (6 bases). The V and J ends lost 2 bases and 2 bases respectively, with 10 bases between them. Germline V lookup: CDR1 MNHEY, CDR2 SVGEGT. The CDR3 spans 14 residues.

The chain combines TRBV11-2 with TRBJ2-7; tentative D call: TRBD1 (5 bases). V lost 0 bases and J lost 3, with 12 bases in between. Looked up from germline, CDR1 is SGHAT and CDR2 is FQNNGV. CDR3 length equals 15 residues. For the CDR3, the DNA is TGTGCCAGCAGCTTAGAGGTCTCGACAGTCTACGAGCAGTACTTC. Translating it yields CASSLEVSTVYEQYF. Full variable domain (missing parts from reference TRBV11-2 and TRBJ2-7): EAGVAQSPRYKIIEKRQSVAFWCNPISGHATLYWYQQILGQGPKLLIQFQNNGVVDDSQLPKDRFSAERLKGVDSTLKIQPAKLEDSAVYLCASSLEVSTVYEQYFGPGTRLTVT.

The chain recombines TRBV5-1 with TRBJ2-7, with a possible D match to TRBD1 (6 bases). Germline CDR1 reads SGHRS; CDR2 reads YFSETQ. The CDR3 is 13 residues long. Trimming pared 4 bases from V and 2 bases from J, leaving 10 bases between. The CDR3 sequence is CASSSGQTYEQYF. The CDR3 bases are TGCGCCAGCAGCAGCGGACAGACCTACGAGCAGTACTTC.

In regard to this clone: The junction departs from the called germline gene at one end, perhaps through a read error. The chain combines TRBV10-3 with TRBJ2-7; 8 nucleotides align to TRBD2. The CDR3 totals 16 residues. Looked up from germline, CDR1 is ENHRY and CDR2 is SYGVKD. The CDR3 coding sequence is TGTGTCATCAGTGAGTCAAAAAGCGGGAGCTCCTACGAGCAGTACTTC. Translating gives CVISESKSGSSYEQYF.

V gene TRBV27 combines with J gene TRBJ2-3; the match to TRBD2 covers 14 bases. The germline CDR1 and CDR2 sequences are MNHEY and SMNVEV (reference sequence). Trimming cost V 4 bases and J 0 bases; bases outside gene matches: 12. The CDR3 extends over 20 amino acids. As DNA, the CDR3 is TGTGCCAGCAGTTCCTACCTCGGACTAGCGGGAGGACTTAGCACAGATACGCAGTATTTT. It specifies CASSSYLGLAGGLSTDTQYF.

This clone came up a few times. CDR3 bases: TGTGCCAGCAGCTTTTTGGGGGCAGACAATGAGCAGTTCTTC. As protein: CASSFLGADNEQFF. The chain uses TRBV7-8 and TRBJ2-1; a possible D gene is TRBD1 (6 bases). This CDR3 is 14 amino acids long. Germline lookup yields CDR1 SGHVS and CDR2 FQNEAQ. V lost 3 bases and J lost 5, with 11 bases in between.

The CDR3 loop is CASSPPSGRSNEQYF. CDR3 nucleotide sequence: TGTGCCAGCAGCCCTCCTAGCGGGAGGAGCAACGAGCAGTACTTC. This chain joins TRBV28 and TRBJ2-7, with 11 nucleotides matching TRBD2. Germline V lookup: CDR1 MDHEN, CDR2 SYDVKM. Trimming at V came to 6 bases and at J to 5 bases, leaving 9 bases not matched to a gene. The CDR3 has 15 amino acids.

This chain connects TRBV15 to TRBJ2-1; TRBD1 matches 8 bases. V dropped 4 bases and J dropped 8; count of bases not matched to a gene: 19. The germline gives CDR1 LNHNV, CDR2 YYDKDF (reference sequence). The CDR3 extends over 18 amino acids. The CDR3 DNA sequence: TGTGCCACCAGCACCGAAACCGGGACAGGAACAGCGGCCGATGAGCAGTTCTTC. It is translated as CATSTETGTGTAADEQFF.

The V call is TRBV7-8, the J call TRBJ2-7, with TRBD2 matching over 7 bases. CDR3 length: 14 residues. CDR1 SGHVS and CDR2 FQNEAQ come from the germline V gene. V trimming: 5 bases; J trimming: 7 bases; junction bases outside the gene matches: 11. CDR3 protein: CASSRREASREQYF. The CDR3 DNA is TGTGCCAGCAGCCGACGGGAGGCCAGCCGAGAGCAGTACTTC.

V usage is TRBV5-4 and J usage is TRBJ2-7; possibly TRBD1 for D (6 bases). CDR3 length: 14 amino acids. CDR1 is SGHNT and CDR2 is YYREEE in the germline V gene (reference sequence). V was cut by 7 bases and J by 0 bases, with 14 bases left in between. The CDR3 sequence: CASHRDAISYEQYF. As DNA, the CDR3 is TGTGCCAGCCACAGGGACGCCATCTCCTACGAGCAGTACTTC.

CDR3 in amino acids: CASSYLGGSSYEQYF. CDR3 nucleotides: TGTGCCAGCAGTTATTTGGGAGGGAGCTCCTACGAGCAGTACTTC. The V gene is TRBV6-6, the J gene TRBJ2-7; 7 positions agree with TRBD2. J lost 0 bases, V lost 3 bases, and 5 bases had no gene match. Germline CDR1 reads MNHNY; CDR2 reads SVGAGI (reference sequence). CDR3 length: 15 residues.

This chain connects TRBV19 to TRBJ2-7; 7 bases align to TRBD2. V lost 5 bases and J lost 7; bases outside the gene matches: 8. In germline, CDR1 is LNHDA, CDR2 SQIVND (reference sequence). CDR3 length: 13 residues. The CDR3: CASSPGGLGEQYF. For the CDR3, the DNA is TGTGCCAGTAGTCCGGGAGGTTTGGGTGAGCAGTACTTC.

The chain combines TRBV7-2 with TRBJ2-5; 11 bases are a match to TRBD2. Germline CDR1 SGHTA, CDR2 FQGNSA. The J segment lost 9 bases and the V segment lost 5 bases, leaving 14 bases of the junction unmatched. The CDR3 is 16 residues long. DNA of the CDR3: TGTGCCAGCAGCCACCCCCTAGCGGGAGGCGCAAGGGCCCAGTACTTC. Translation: CASSHPLAGGARAQYF.

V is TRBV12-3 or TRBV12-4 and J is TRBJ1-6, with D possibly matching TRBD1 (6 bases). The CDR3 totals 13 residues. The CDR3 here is CDTRAGENSPLHF. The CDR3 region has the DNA TGTGACACCCGGGCAGGGGAGAATTCACCCCTCCACTTT.

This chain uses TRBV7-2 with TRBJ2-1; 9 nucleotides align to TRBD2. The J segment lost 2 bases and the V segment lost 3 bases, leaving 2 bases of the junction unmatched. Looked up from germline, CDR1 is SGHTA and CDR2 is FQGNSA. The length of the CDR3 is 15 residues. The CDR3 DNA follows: TGTGCCAGCAGCTTTAGCGGGGGCCCCTACAATGAGCAGTTCTTC. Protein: CASSFSGGPYNEQFF.